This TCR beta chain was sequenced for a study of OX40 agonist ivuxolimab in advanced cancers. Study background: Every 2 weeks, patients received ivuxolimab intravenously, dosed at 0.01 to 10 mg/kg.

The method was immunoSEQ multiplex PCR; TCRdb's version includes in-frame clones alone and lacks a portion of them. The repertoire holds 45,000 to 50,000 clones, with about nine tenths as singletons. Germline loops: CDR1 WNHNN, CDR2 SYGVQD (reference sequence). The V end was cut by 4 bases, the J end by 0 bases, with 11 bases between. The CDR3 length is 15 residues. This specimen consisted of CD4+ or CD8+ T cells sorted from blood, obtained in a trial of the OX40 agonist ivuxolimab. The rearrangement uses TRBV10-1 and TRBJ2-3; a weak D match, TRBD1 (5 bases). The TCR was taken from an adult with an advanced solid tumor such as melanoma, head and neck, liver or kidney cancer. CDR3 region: CASSATQESTDTQYF. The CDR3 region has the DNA TGCGCCAGCAGTGCCACACAGGAGAGCACAGATACGCAGTATTTT.